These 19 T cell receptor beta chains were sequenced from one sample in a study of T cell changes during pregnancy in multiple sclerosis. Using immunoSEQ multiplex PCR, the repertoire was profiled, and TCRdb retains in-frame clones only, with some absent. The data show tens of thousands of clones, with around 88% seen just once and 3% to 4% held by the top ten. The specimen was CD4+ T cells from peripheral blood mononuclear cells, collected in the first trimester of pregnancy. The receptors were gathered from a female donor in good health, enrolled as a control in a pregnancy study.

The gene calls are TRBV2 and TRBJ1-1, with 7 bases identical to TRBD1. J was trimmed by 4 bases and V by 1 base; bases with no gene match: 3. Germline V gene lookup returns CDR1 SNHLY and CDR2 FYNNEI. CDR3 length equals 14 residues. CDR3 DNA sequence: TGTGCCAGCAGTGAAGAGGGGGCCGTCACTGAAGCTTTCTTT. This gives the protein CASSEEGAVTEAFF.

This CDR3 reads CASSLLQGTSYEQYF. CDR3 DNA sequence: TGTGCCAGCAGTTTATTACAGGGGACCTCCTACGAGCAGTACTTC. The V and J genes are TRBV27 and TRBJ2-7, with TRBD1 matching over 7 bases. The CDR3 is 15 amino acids. CDR1 and CDR2 (germline): MNHEY, SMNVEV (reference sequence). After removal of 1 base from V and 0 bases from J, the junction contained 3 bases not matched to a gene.

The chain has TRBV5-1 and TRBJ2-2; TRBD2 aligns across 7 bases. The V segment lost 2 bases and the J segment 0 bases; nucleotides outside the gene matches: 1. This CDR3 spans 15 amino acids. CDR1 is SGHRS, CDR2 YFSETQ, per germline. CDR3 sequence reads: CASSFAGANTGELFF. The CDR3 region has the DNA TGCGCCAGCAGCTTCGCGGGGGCGAACACCGGGGAGCTGTTTTTT.

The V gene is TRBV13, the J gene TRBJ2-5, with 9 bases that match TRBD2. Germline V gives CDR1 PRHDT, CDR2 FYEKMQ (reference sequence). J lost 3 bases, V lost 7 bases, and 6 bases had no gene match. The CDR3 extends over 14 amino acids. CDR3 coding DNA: TGTGCCAGCAACTACTTAGCGGGGGAAGAGACCCAGTACTTC. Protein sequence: CASNYLAGEETQYF.

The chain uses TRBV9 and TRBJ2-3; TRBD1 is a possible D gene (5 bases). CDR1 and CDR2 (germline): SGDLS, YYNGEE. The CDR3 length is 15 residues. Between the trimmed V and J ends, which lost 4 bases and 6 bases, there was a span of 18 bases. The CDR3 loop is CASSHRGQTADTQYF. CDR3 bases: TGTGCCAGCAGCCATAGGGGTCAAACGGCGGATACGCAGTATTTT.

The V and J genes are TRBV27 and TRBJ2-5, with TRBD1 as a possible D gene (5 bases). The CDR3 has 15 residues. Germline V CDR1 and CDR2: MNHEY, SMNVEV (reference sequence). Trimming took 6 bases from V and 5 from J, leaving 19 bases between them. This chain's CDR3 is CASSPVGRGRETQYF. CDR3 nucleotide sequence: TGTGCCAGCAGCCCCGTGGGAAGGGGCCGGGAGACCCAGTACTTC.

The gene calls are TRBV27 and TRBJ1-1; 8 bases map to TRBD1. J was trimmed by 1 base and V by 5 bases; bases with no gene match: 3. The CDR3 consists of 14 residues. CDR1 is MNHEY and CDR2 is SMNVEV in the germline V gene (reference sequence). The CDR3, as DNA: TGTGCCAGCAGTATGGACAGGGCGAACACTGAAGCTTTCTTT. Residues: CASSMDRANTEAFF.

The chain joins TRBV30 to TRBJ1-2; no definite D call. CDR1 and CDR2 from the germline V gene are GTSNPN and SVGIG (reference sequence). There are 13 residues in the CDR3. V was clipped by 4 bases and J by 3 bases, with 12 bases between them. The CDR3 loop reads CAWTPDGYYGYTF. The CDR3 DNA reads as TGTGCCTGGACCCCCGACGGGTACTATGGCTACACCTTC.

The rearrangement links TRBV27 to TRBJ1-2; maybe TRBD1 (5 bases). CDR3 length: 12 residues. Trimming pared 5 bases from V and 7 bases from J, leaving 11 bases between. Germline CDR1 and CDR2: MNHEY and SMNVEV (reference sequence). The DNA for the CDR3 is TGTGCCAGCAGTCGGCAGGGTAGTGGCTACACCTTC. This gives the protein CASSRQGSGYTF.

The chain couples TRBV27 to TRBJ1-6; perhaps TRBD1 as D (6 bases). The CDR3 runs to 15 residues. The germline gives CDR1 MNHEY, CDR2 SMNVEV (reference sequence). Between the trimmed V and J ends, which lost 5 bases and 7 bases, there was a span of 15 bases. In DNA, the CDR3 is TGTGCCAGCAGTGTACAGGGTCCCAGGAATTCACCCCTCCACTTT. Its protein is CASSVQGPRNSPLHF.

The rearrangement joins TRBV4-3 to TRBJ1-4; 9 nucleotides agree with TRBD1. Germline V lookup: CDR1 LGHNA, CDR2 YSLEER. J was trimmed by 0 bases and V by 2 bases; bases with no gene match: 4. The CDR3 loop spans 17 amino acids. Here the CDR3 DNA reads TGCGCCAGCAGCCAAACAGGGGGCCACTCAACTAATGAAAAACTGTTTTTT. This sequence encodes CASSQTGGHSTNEKLFF.

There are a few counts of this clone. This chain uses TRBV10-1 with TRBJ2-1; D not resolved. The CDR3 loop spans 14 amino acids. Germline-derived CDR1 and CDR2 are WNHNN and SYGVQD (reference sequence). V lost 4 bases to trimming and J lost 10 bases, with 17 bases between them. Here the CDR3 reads CASSALTVQREQFF. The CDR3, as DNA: TGCGCCAGCAGTGCCCTGACGGTTCAGCGCGAGCAGTTCTTC.

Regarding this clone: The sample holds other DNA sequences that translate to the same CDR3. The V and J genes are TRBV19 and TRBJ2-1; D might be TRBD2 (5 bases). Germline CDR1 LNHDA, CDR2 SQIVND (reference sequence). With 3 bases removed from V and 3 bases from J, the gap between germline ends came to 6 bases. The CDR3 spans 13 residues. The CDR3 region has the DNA TGTGCCAGTAGTATTGGGAGCTACAATGAGCAGTTCTTC. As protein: CASSIGSYNEQFF.

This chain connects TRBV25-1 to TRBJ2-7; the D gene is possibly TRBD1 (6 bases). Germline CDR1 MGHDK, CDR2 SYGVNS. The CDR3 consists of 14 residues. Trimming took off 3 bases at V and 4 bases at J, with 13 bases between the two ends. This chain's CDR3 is CASSEGGGGYEQYF. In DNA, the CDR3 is TGTGCCAGCAGTGAGGGTGGGGGCGGGTACGAGCAGTACTTC.

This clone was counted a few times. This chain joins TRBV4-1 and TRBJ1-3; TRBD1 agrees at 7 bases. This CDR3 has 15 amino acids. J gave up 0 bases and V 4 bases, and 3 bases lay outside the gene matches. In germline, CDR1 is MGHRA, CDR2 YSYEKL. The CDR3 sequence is CASSRPGGSGNTIYF. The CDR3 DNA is TGCGCCAGCAGCCGACCAGGGGGCTCTGGAAACACCATATATTTT.

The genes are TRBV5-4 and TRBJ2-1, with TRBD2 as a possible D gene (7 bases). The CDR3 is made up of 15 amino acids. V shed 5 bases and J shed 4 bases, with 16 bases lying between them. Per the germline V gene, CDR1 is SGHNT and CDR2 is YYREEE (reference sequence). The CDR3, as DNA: TGTGCCAGCAGGCGGGCGGGGGCTGGATACAATGAGCAGTTCTTC. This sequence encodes CASRRAGAGYNEQFF.

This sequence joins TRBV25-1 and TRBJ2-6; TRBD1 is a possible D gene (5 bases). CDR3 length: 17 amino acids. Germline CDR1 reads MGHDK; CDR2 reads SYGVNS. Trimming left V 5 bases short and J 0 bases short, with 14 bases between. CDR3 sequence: CASSLGQASSGANVLTF. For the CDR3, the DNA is TGTGCCAGCAGTTTGGGGCAGGCAAGCTCTGGGGCCAACGTCCTGACTTTC.

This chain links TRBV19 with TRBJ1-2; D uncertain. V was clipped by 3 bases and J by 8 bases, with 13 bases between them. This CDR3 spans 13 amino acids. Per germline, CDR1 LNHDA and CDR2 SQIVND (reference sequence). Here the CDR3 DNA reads TGTGCCAGTAGTATTGCCCTGGTGGAGGGCTACACCTTC. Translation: CASSIALVEGYTF.

This CDR3 reads CASSLDMETQYF. The CDR3 nucleotides read TGTGCCAGCAGCTTAGATATGGAGACCCAGTACTTC. The chain employs TRBV11-2 and TRBJ2-5; D gene ambiguous. This CDR3 spans 12 amino acids. Germline CDR1 and CDR2: SGHAT and FQNNGV. V was clipped by 0 bases and J by 5 bases, with 4 bases between them.